This entry lists 31 T cell receptor beta chains sequenced from one sample in a study of Ad26.COV2.S vaccination and SARS-CoV-2 variants. Assay used: immunoSEQ multiplex PCR; TCRdb lists only in-frame clones, some missing. This table has 440,000 or so clones, nearly 90% appearing once. Treatment described: around 19 received Ad26.COV2.S at low or high dose, single or two shots; roughly five received placebo; per-sample allocation not given. The samples date from day 63 after the first vaccine or placebo injection. Specimen: peripheral blood, collected in a trial of Ad26.COV2.S vaccine versus placebo. The receptor set was obtained from a person aged 18-65 years who received the Ad26.COV2.S COVID-19 vaccine or a placebo.

V and J are TRBV7-9 and TRBJ1-1; TRBD1 might be the D (6 bases). The CDR3 length is 14 residues. CDR1 is SEHNR and CDR2 is FQNEAQ in the germline V gene (reference sequence). Trimming removed 5 bases at V and 4 bases at J, with 14 bases between. The DNA of the CDR3 is TGTGCCAGCAGCCCCGTCAGGGGAGGCACTGAAGCTTTCTTT. It specifies CASSPVRGGTEAFF.

The gene calls are TRBV4-2 and TRBJ1-2; tentatively, D is TRBD1 (6 bases). Looked up from germline, CDR1 is LGHNA and CDR2 is YNFKEQ. Trimming cost V 3 bases and J 0 bases, with 8 bases left between them. The CDR3 totals 14 residues. The CDR3 loop is CASSQDSSNYGYTF. In DNA, the CDR3 is TGTGCCAGCAGCCAGGACAGTTCTAACTATGGCTACACCTTC.

The chain carries TRBV5-1 and TRBJ2-7, with TRBD2 matching 12 bases. Germline V lookup: CDR1 SGHRS, CDR2 YFSETQ. V dropped 0 bases and J dropped 3; count of bases not matched to a gene: 7. The CDR3 runs to 17 residues. The CDR3: CASSLGTRTSGIYEQYF. CDR3 coding DNA: TGCGCCAGCAGCTTGGGAACTAGGACTAGCGGGATCTACGAGCAGTACTTC.

This chain uses TRBV29-1 with TRBJ1-2; D not resolved. In germline, CDR1 is SQVTM, CDR2 ANQGSEA. V was shortened by 4 bases and J by 2 bases, with 8 bases between the two germline ends. The CDR3 length is 12 residues. CDR3 region: CSVARQNYGYTF. The CDR3 region has the DNA TGCAGCGTTGCTCGGCAGAACTATGGCTACACCTTC.

This rearrangement joins TRBV25-1 to TRBJ1-3; weak D call: TRBD1 (5 bases). V lost 7 bases and J 4 bases, leaving 23 bases between the germline ends. Per germline, CDR1 MGHDK and CDR2 SYGVNS. The CDR3 sequence is 17 residues long. CDR3 amino acids: CASTPPPWTPEGNTIYF. CDR3 coding DNA: TGTGCCAGCACACCCCCGCCGTGGACACCCGAAGGAAACACCATATATTTT.

The chain is built from TRBV2 and TRBJ1-3, with D uncertain. V lost 8 bases and J 9 bases, leaving 17 bases between the germline ends. The length of the CDR3 is 13 residues. Germline V gene lookup returns CDR1 SNHLY and CDR2 FYNNEI. Here the CDR3 reads CASAKEGKGTIYF. The DNA for the CDR3 is TGTGCCAGCGCAAAAGAGGGTAAAGGCACCATATATTTT.

This chain uses TRBV10-3 with TRBJ2-1; D is undetermined. This CDR3 has 12 amino acids. From germline, CDR1 is ENHRY and CDR2 SYGVKD. V dropped 3 bases and J dropped 7 bases, with 7 bases sitting between them. For the CDR3, the DNA is TGTGCCATCAGTGAAAATGGGAATGAGCAGTTCTTC. This translates into CAISENGNEQFF.

The chain joins TRBV11-1 to TRBJ1-2; 7 bases agree with TRBD1. V was clipped by 5 bases and J by 4 bases; unmatched bases: 4. CDR1 SGHAT and CDR2 FQDESV come from the germline V gene (reference sequence). CDR3 length: 13 amino acids. CDR3 residues: CASSQGGSYGYTF. CDR3 coding DNA: TGTGCCAGCAGCCAGGGGGGGAGCTATGGCTACACCTTC.

The rearrangement links TRBV6-6 to TRBJ2-7, with 7 bases aligning to TRBD2. The trim removed 0 bases at V and 0 bases at J, leaving 5 bases unmatched. There are 16 residues in the CDR3. Per the germline V gene, CDR1 is MNHNY and CDR2 is SVGAGI (reference sequence). The CDR3 is CASSYSRGGGSYEQYF. CDR3 sequence (DNA): TGTGCCAGCAGTTACTCGAGGGGCGGGGGCTCCTACGAGCAGTACTTC.

The J gene is TRBJ2-1, the V gene TRBV11-2; possible D gene TRBD1, 7 bases. V was pared by 1 base and J by 8 bases, with 15 bases between. The CDR3 is 15 residues long. In germline, CDR1 is SGHAT, CDR2 FQNNGV. The CDR3 nucleotides read TGTGCCAGCAGCTTAGCGTGGGCCAGGGGGGATGAGCAGTTCTTC. Its protein is CASSLAWARGDEQFF.

V is TRBV5-1 and J is TRBJ1-2; 7 positions match TRBD1. Looked up from germline, CDR1 is SGHRS and CDR2 is YFSETQ. The CDR3 is 16 residues long. V was clipped by 0 bases and J by 6 bases; unmatched bases: 11. CDR3 sequence reads: CASSLVSFRGPNGYTF. CDR3 coding DNA: TGCGCCAGCAGCTTGGTTAGTTTTAGGGGGCCCAATGGCTACACCTTC.

The chain is built from TRBV28 and TRBJ1-5; TRBD1 aligns across 8 bases. Trimming at V came to 5 bases and at J to 4 bases, leaving 16 bases not matched to a gene. CDR3 length: 18 amino acids. Per the germline V gene, CDR1 is MDHEN and CDR2 is SYDVKM. The DNA for the CDR3 is TGTGCCAGCAGTCCCCCCGGGACAGGCGATTCTGTGAATCAGCCCCAGCATTTT. It encodes CASSPPGTGDSVNQPQHF.

This clone was found a few times. The chain has TRBV12-5 and TRBJ2-2; D remains ambiguous. The germline V and J ends were trimmed by 5 bases and 6 bases, with 10 bases remaining between them. Looked up from germline, CDR1 is LGHNT and CDR2 is FRNRAP. The CDR3 totals 13 residues. CDR3 amino acids: CASGPPGSGELFF. CDR3 coding DNA: TGTGCTAGTGGTCCTCCGGGTTCCGGGGAGCTGTTTTTT.

The V and J genes are TRBV7-9 and TRBJ2-7; no clear D. The CDR3 extends over 12 amino acids. Trimming took 5 bases from V and 4 from J, leaving 9 bases between them. Looked up from germline, CDR1 is SEHNR and CDR2 is FQNEAQ (reference sequence). The CDR3 sequence is CASSTSFYEQYF. CDR3 in DNA: TGTGCCAGCAGCACATCGTTTTACGAGCAGTACTTC.

The rearrangement links TRBV3-1 (or the pseudogene TRBV3-2) to TRBJ2-7; 8 nucleotides line up with TRBD2. Losses at the gene ends were 4 bases for V and 0 bases for J; bases not matched to a gene: 5. The CDR3 is 15 amino acids. Germline V CDR1 and CDR2: LGHDT, YNNKEL (reference sequence). The DNA for the CDR3 is TGTGCCAGCAGCCCCCCGGGGGGGAGCTCCTACGAGCAGTACTTC. This gives the protein CASSPPGGSSYEQYF.

This chain joins TRBV21-1 and TRBJ2-4; the table's D call, TRBD1, was not checked against the DNA. TRBV21-1 counts as a pseudogene. The CDR3 is 16 amino acids. The CDR3 DNA reads TGTGCCAGCAGCAAAGATGCCGGGACAGGGACCAACATTCAGTACTTC. Amino acids: CASSKDAGTGTNIQYF.

The genes are TRBV5-4 and TRBJ1-1; D gene ambiguous. CDR3 length equals 12 residues. Trimming removed 3 bases at V and 3 bases at J, with 6 bases between. Germline V gives CDR1 SGHNT, CDR2 YYREEE (reference sequence). This CDR3 is CASSSEDTEAFF. As DNA, the CDR3 is TGTGCCAGCAGCTCGGAGGACACTGAAGCTTTCTTT.

This clone was recorded only once. The chain joins TRBV7-9 to TRBJ1-1; D gene ambiguous. From germline, CDR1 is SEHNR and CDR2 FQNEAQ (reference sequence). The germline V and J ends were trimmed by 6 bases and 3 bases, with 11 bases remaining between them. The CDR3 consists of 13 residues. The CDR3: CASSLVSDTEAFF. CDR3 nucleotides: TGTGCCAGCAGTCTGGTCTCGGACACTGAAGCTTTCTTT.

This clone was observed at least ten times. This sample includes further DNA sequences coding for the same CDR3. The chain is built from TRBV19 and TRBJ2-2; D is unclear. V dropped 3 bases and J dropped 6 bases, with 5 bases sitting between them. In germline, CDR1 is LNHDA, CDR2 SQIVND (reference sequence). The CDR3 consists of 12 residues. The CDR3 coding sequence is TGTGCCAGTAGTATGGGGTCCGGGGAGCTGTTTTTT. It yields the protein CASSMGSGELFF. Drawing the rest from reference TRBV19 and TRBJ2-2, the complete variable domain is DGGITQSPKYLFRKEGQNVTLSCEQNLNHDAMYWYRQDPGQGLRLIYYSQIVNDFQKGDIAEGYSVSREKKESFPLTVTSAQKNPTAFYLCASSMGSGELFFGEGSRLTVL.

The chain is built from TRBV10-3 and TRBJ2-2, with 8 bases that match TRBD1. The CDR3 runs to 14 residues. Germline V gene lookup returns CDR1 ENHRY and CDR2 SYGVKD. V lost 2 bases to trimming and J lost 6 bases; unmatched junction nucleotides: 2. The CDR3 nucleotides are TGTGCCATCAGTGAGACACAGGGGGCCGGGGAGCTGTTTTTT. As protein: CAISETQGAGELFF.

Details on this clone: The same CDR3 can be traced to other DNA sequences in this sample. The J gene is TRBJ2-5, the V gene TRBV5-4, with unresolved D. The V and J ends lost 0 bases and 3 bases respectively, with 0 bases between them. Germline V gives CDR1 SGHNT, CDR2 YYREEE (reference sequence). The CDR3 covers 11 residues. The CDR3 nucleotides are TGTGCCAGCAGCTTGGAAGAGACCCAGTACTTC. The encoded protein is CASSLEETQYF.

There are a few counts of this clone. The chain couples TRBV2 to TRBJ1-5; no reliable D call. Germline-derived CDR1 and CDR2 are SNHLY and FYNNEI. The CDR3 runs to 14 residues. Trimming stripped 1 base from V and 5 bases from J, with 9 bases between. This CDR3 is CASSEDGKYQPQHF. Here the CDR3 DNA reads TGTGCCAGCAGTGAAGACGGCAAGTATCAGCCCCAGCATTTT.

Note on this clone: The sample holds other DNA sequences that translate to the same CDR3. V usage is TRBV9 and J usage is TRBJ1-2; D perhaps matches TRBD1 (6 bases). V lost 0 bases and J lost 5, with 8 bases in between. CDR3 length equals 13 residues. The germline V gene encodes CDR1 SGDLS and CDR2 YYNGEE. CDR3: CASSVGTAYGYTF. CDR3 sequence (DNA): TGTGCCAGCAGCGTAGGGACAGCGTATGGCTACACCTTC.

The J gene is TRBJ1-2, the V gene TRBV28, with a possible D match to TRBD1 (5 bases). The CDR3 is 13 residues long. CDR1 and CDR2 from the germline V gene are MDHEN and SYDVKM. Trimming removed 6 bases at V and 8 bases at J, with 16 bases between. The CDR3 DNA is TGTGCCAGCAGCTATGGGGGGGTCGGAGGCTACACCTTC. This encodes CASSYGGVGGYTF.

This chain joins TRBV6-6 and TRBJ1-2; D remains unclear. Trimming cost V 2 bases and J 8 bases, with 12 bases left between them. CDR1 and CDR2 from the germline V gene are MNHNY and SVGAGI (reference sequence). The CDR3 has 13 residues. The CDR3 protein is CASSYPGLGGYTF. CDR3 nucleotide sequence: TGTGCCAGCAGTTACCCCGGGCTGGGGGGCTACACCTTC.

The chain couples TRBV30 to TRBJ2-7; a possible D gene is TRBD2 (6 bases). The germline V gene has CDR1 GTSNPN and CDR2 SVGIG (reference sequence). V dropped 2 bases and J dropped 12 bases, with 26 bases sitting between them. CDR3 size: 15 residues. DNA for the CDR3: TGTGCCTGGAGTTTGCTGGGAGGCGGATCGGGTCCGAGGTACTTC. This gives the protein CAWSLLGGGSGPRYF.

This sequence joins TRBV19 and TRBJ2-2; the D gene is possibly TRBD1 (5 bases). The CDR3 extends over 16 amino acids. Germline V gives CDR1 LNHDA, CDR2 SQIVND (reference sequence). With 2 bases removed from V and 0 bases from J, the gap between germline ends came to 10 bases. The chain's CDR3 is CASSIRQLSNTGELFF. The CDR3, as DNA: TGTGCCAGTAGTATACGACAGCTCTCGAACACCGGGGAGCTGTTTTTT.

V and J are TRBV5-4 and TRBJ2-1; no firm D call. The CDR3 runs to 12 residues. The V end was cut by 5 bases, the J end by 4 bases, with 7 bases between. CDR1 is SGHNT, CDR2 YYREEE, per germline (reference sequence). CDR3 nucleotides: TGTGCCAGCAGGGGCTGGTACAATGAGCAGTTCTTC. This sequence encodes CASRGWYNEQFF.

The chain carries TRBV21-1 and TRBJ2-7; TRBD1 is taken as the D call from the table, unchecked against the DNA. TRBV21-1 is a pseudogene segment. This CDR3 has 15 amino acids. CDR3 coding DNA: TGTGCCAGCAGCAAACAACCGACAGGCTCCTACGAGCAGTACTTC. This codes for CASSKQPTGSYEQYF.

The chain joins TRBV28 to TRBJ1-3; D gene uncertain. CDR1 and CDR2 from the germline V gene are MDHEN and SYDVKM. The CDR3 extends over 16 amino acids. V shed 3 bases and J shed 2 bases, with 14 bases lying between them. CDR3 nucleotides: TGTGCCAGCAGTTTGACCGACAATCCCGCTGGAAACACCATATATTTT. It specifies CASSLTDNPAGNTIYF.

This clone occurred a few times. J is TRBJ1-3 and V is TRBV4-3; D remains ambiguous. Germline V lookup: CDR1 LGHNA, CDR2 YSLEER. The CDR3 has 17 residues. V lost 0 bases to trimming and J lost 4 bases, with 16 bases between them. The CDR3: CASSQDVRGPKGNTIYF. The DNA for the CDR3 is TGCGCCAGCAGCCAAGATGTAAGAGGGCCGAAGGGAAACACCATATATTTT.